This is a list of T cell receptor beta chains from one sample in a study of a mutant IDH1 vaccine in newly diagnosed glioma. The protocol was immunoSEQ multiplex PCR, while the TCRdb copy is restricted to in-frame clones and leaves out a portion. The table has about 69,000 clones, roughly 86% seen once. These TCRs are of unknown antigen specificity. The source material was PBMCs, sampled from a glioma patient whose treatment included an IDH1 peptide vaccine. The receptors were sampled from a man aged 25-45 years with glioma. The CDR3 runs from the conserved cysteine through the conserved F or W. D genes are given only for firm matches. Clone size is stated in some rows and not others, as once, few, many or a class when expanded.

v_call	clone_size	j_call	d_call	cdr3_aa	cdr3_nt
TRBV11-3	-	TRBJ2-2	TRBD1	CASSPSRGSTGELFF	TGTGCCAGCAGCCCATCCAGGGGGAGCACCGGGGAGCTGTTTTTT
TRBV6-1	-	TRBJ2-1	-	CASIIGPVGLYEQFF	TGTGCCAGCATTATTGGCCCAGTGGGTCTCTATGAGCAGTTCTTC
TRBV7-9	once	TRBJ1-1	-	CASSFGHNTEAFF	TGTGCCAGCAGCTTCGGACACAACACTGAAGCTTTCTTT
TRBV7-6	-	TRBJ2-7	-	CASSSFYPVGADSYEQYF	TGTGCCAGCAGCTCATTCTATCCCGTCGGGGCGGACTCCTACGAGCAGTACTTC
TRBV7-6	-	TRBJ2-5	TRBD2	CASSLPQREQYF	TGTGCCAGCAGCTTACCCCAGCGGGAGCAGTACTTC
TRBV4-1	-	TRBJ1-5	-	CASSHLRGRNQPQHF	TGCGCCAGCAGCCATTTAAGGGGCCGCAATCAGCCCCAGCATTTT
TRBV9	once	TRBJ2-3	-	CASSRQAGNPTDTQYF	TGTGCCAGCAGCCGACAAGCAGGGAACCCCACAGATACGCAGTATTTT
TRBV15	-	TRBJ1-1	-	CATSRDRATEAFF	TGTGCCACCAGCAGAGACAGGGCCACTGAAGCTTTCTTT
TRBV27	-	TRBJ2-3	TRBD1	CASSRRPGQGAWDTQYF	TGTGCCAGCAGTCGCCGTCCGGGACAGGGGGCCTGGGATACGCAGTATTTT
TRBV7-9	-	TRBJ1-2	-	CASSHVTTGLGGYTF	TGTGCCAGCAGCCACGTAACCACAGGGTTGGGTGGCTACACCTTC
TRBV29-1	-	TRBJ2-5	TRBD2	CSVVAGAASTQYF	TGCAGCGTTGTAGCGGGAGCCGCGAGTACCCAGTACTTC
TRBV10-2	-	TRBJ1-1	TRBD1	CASRRTQGEVTEAFF	TGCGCCAGCAGACGCACACAGGGGGAAGTCACTGAAGCTTTCTTT
TRBV28	-	TRBJ2-2	TRBD1	CASRYRGANTGELFF	TGTGCCAGCAGGTACAGGGGGGCGAACACCGGGGAGCTGTTTTTT
TRBV30	-	TRBJ1-2	-	CAWSVPRIQANYGYTF	TGTGCCTGGAGTGTCCCGCGGATTCAAGCTAACTATGGCTACACCTTC
TRBV28	-	TRBJ1-2	TRBD1	CASSLTGWGGGYGYTF	TGTGCCAGCAGTTTGACAGGGTGGGGTGGAGGCTATGGCTACACCTTC
TRBV6-1	-	TRBJ2-7	-	CASSGDSLYEQYF	TGTGCCAGCAGTGGTGACAGCCTCTACGAGCAGTACTTC
TRBV7-2	-	TRBJ2-3	-	CASSLRGTDTDTQYF	TGTGCCAGCAGCTTAAGAGGTACGGACACAGATACGCAGTATTTT
TRBV27	-	TRBJ1-1	-	CASSLSRGTEAFF	TGTGCCAGCAGTTTAAGTAGGGGAACTGAAGCTTTCTTT
TRBV4-2	-	TRBJ1-4	-	CASSSVGEKLFF	TGTGCCAGCAGCTCTGTGGGCGAAAAACTGTTTTTT
TRBV2	-	TRBJ1-6	-	CASRRGNSPLHF	TGTGCCAGCCGACGGGGTAATTCACCCCTCCACTTT
TRBV15	-	TRBJ2-3	TRBD2	CATSPPGLAGSSTDTQYF	TGTGCCACCAGCCCGCCGGGACTAGCGGGCTCAAGCACAGATACGCAGTATTTT
TRBV4-3	-	TRBJ2-1	TRBD2	CASSQDRRGGLNEQFF	TGCGCCAGCAGCCAAGATAGGCGGGGGGGCCTCAATGAGCAGTTCTTC
TRBV23-1	-	TRBJ1-1	TRBD1	CASRGTGNENTEAFF	TGCGCCAGCAGGGGGACAGGAAATGAGAACACTGAAGCTTTCTTT
TRBV7-6	-	TRBJ2-1	TRBD2	CASSLLTSGGLGEQFF	TGTGCCAGCAGCTTACTCACTAGCGGGGGATTAGGTGAGCAGTTCTTC
TRBV5-1	-	TRBJ1-1	-	CASSPREDGEAFF	TGCGCCAGCAGCCCAAGGGAGGACGGTGAAGCTTTCTTT
TRBV4-1	once	TRBJ2-7	-	CASSQRRLANSYEQYF	TGCGCCAGCAGCCAAAGGAGGCTAGCTAACTCCTACGAGCAGTACTTC
TRBV29-1	-	TRBJ2-3	-	CSVKSLAPDTQYF	TGCAGCGTTAAGTCCCTTGCCCCAGATACGCAGTATTTT
TRBV9	few	TRBJ2-2	TRBD2	CASSASGRGGELFF	TGTGCCAGCAGCGCCAGCGGGAGGGGCGGGGAGCTGTTTTTT
TRBV10-3	-	TRBJ1-4	-	CAISESLTARFEKLFF	TGTGCCATCAGTGAGTCGTTGACAGCCCGTTTCGAAAAACTGTTTTTT
TRBV10-3	-	TRBJ1-2	-	CAISPSTSYGYTF	TGTGCCATCAGTCCTTCAACGTCCTATGGCTACACCTTC
TRBV11-1	-	TRBJ1-6	-	CASSFDASDNSPLHF	TGTGCCAGCAGCTTTGATGCGAGTGATAATTCACCCCTCCACTTT
TRBV19	-	TRBJ2-2	-	CASSRVTGELFF	TGTGCCAGTAGTCGGGTAACCGGGGAGCTGTTTTTT
TRBV7-6	-	TRBJ2-3	-	CASSLARAAVTDTQYF	TGTGCCAGCAGCTTAGCTCGAGCAGCGGTCACAGATACGCAGTATTTT
TRBV15	-	TRBJ1-4	TRBD1	CATSLGQGAVEKLFF	TGTGCCACCAGCTTGGGACAGGGGGCGGTTGAAAAACTGTTTTTT
TRBV6-1	-	TRBJ2-5	-	CASSDLGGGQETQYF	TGTGCCAGCAGTGATCTCGGTGGGGGACAAGAGACCCAGTACTTC
TRBV10-1	-	TRBJ2-1	-	CASSESGAGSYNEQFF	TGCGCCAGCAGTGAGTCTGGGGCAGGGTCCTACAATGAGCAGTTCTTC
TRBV19	-	TRBJ2-7	-	CASSHRPPGQSYEQYF	TGTGCCAGTAGCCATCGGCCCCCGGGACAATCCTACGAGCAGTACTTC
TRBV27	-	TRBJ2-5	-	CASSSSAGIQETQYF	TGTGCCAGCAGTTCCTCCGCAGGGATCCAAGAGACCCAGTACTTC
TRBV5-1	-	TRBJ1-1	TRBD1	CASSPGQGIGTEAFF	TGCGCCAGCAGCCCGGGACAGGGGATAGGAACTGAAGCTTTCTTT
TRBV6-4	-	TRBJ2-1	-	CASSDTGTTNEQFF	TGTGCCAGCAGTGACACCGGGACCACCAATGAGCAGTTCTTC